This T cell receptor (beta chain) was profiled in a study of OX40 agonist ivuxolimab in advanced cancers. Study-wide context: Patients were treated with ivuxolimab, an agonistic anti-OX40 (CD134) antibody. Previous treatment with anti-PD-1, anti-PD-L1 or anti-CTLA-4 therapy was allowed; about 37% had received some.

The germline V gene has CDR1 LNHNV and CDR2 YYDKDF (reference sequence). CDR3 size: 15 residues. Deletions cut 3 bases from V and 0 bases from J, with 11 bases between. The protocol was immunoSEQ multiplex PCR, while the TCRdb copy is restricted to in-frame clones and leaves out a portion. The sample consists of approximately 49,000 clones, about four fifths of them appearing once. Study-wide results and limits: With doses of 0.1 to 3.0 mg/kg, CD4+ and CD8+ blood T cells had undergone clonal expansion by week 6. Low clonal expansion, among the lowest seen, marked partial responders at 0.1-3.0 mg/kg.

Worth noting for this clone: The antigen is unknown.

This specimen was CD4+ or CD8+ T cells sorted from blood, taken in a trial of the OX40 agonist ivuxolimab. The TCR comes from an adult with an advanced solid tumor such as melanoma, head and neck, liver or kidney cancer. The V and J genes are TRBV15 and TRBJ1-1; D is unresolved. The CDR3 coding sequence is TGTGCCACCAGCAGCGGATGGGGTATGAACACTGAAGCTTTCTTT. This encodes CATSSGWGMNTEAFF.